The TCR beta chain under discussion was sequenced for a study of blood T cells in healthy people across ages. General study points: Aged donors had fewer naive CD4+ cells and lower diversity than long-lived donors.

In its sample, this clonotype was seen a few times. Its antigen is still unknown. In terms of origin and age, donors were healthy Caucasian individuals from Russia aged about 6 to 95. Through a sample-barcoded 5' primer and a J-beta primer mix, a second PCR was run for roughly 6 to 11 cycles. MiXCR was run by TCRdb on the 5' RACE reads, yielding one entry per CDR3 protein. This table has over a million distinct CDR3 sequences, roughly 43% appearing once. The receptor was isolated from a woman aged 18-29 years in good health. Sequencing input: blood.

The CDR3 reads CASSLTSGGSNNEQFF. CDR3 DNA sequence: TGCGCCAGCAGCTTGACTAGCGGGGGGAGTAACAATGAGCAGTTCTTC. The V and J genes are TRBV5-1 and TRBJ2-1; 12 bases agree with TRBD2. The CDR3 loop spans 16 amino acids. Trimming at V came to 1 base and at J to 5 bases, leaving 4 bases not matched to a gene. CDR1 SGHRS and CDR2 YFSETQ come from the germline V gene.